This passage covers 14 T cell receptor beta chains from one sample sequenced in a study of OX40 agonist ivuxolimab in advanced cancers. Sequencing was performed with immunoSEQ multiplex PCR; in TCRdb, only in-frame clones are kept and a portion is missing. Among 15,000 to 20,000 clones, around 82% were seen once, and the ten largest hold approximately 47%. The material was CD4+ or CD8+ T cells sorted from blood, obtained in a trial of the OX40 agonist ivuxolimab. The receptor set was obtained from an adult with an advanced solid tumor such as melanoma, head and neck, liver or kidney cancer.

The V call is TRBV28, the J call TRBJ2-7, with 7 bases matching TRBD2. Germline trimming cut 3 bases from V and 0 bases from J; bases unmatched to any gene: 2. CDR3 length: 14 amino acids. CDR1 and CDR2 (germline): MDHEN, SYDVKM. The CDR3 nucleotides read TGTGCCAGCAGTTTGGGCGGGGGCTCCTACGAGCAGTACTTC. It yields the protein CASSLGGGSYEQYF.

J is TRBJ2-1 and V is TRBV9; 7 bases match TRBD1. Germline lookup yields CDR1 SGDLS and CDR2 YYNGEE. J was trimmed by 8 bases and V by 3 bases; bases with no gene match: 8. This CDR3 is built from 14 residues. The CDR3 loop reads CASSAGTVSHEQFF. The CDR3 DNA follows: TGTGCCAGCAGCGCCGGGACAGTCAGCCATGAGCAGTTCTTC. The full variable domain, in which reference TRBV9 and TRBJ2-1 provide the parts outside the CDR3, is DSGVTQTPKHLITATGQRVTLRCSPRSGDLSVYWYQQSLDQGLQFLIQYYNGEERAKGNILERFSAQQFPDLHSELNLSSLELGDSALYFCASSAGTVSHEQFFGPGTRLTVL.

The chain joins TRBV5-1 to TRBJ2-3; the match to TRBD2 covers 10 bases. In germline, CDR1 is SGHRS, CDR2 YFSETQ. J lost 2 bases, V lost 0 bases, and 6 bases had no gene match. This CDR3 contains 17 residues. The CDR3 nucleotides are TGCGCCAGCAGCTTGGGGCTAGCGGGAGTAATCACAGATACGCAGTATTTT. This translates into CASSLGLAGVITDTQYF.

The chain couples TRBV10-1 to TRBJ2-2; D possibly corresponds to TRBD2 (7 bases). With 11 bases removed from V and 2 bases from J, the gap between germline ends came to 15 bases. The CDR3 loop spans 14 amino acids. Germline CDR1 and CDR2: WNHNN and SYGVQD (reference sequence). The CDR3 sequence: CAAKAGANTGELFF. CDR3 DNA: TGCGCCGCCAAGGCGGGGGCAAACACCGGGGAGCTGTTTTTT.

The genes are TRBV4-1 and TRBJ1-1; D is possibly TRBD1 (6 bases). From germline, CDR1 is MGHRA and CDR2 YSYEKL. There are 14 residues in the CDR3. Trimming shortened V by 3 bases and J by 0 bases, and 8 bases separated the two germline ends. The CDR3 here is CASSHGQLNTEAFF. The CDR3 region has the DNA TGCGCCAGCAGCCACGGACAGCTGAACACTGAAGCTTTCTTT.

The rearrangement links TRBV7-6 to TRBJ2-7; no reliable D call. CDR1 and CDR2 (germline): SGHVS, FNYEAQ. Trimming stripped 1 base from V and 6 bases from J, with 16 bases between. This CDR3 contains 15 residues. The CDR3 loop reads CASSLVSGPAAEQYF. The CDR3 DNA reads TGTGCCAGCAGCTTAGTCTCGGGTCCCGCCGCCGAGCAGTACTTC.

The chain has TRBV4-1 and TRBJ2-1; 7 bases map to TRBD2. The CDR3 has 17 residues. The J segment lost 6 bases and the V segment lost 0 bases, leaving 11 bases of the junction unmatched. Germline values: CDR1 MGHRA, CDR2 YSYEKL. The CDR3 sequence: CASSQDMGEGLGNEQFF. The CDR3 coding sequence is TGCGCCAGCAGCCAAGATATGGGGGAGGGTCTGGGCAATGAGCAGTTCTTC.

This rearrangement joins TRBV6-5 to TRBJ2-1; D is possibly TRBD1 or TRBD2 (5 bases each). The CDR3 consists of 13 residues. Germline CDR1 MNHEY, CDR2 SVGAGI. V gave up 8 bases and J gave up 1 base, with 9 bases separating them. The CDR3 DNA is TGTGCCAGCCCTGGGGGTTCCTACAATGAGCAGTTCTTC. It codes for CASPGGSYNEQFF.

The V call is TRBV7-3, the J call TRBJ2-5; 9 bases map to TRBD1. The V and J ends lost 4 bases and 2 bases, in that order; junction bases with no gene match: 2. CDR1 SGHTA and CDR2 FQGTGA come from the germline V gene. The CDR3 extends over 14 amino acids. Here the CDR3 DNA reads TGTGCCAGCAGCTCGACAGGGGGGCAAGAGACCCAGTACTTC. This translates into CASSSTGGQETQYF.

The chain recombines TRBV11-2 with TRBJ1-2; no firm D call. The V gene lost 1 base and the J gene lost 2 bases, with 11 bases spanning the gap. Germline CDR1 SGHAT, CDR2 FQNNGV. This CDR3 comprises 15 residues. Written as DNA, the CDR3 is TGTGCCAGCAGCTTAGTTGGATTACCAAACTATGGCTACACCTTC. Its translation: CASSLVGLPNYGYTF.

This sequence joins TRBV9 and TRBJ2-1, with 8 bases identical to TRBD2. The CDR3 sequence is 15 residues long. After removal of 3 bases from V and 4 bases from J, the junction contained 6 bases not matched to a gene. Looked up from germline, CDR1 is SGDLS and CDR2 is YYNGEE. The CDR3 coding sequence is TGTGCCAGCAGCGAGGCGGGGGGCTTATACAATGAGCAGTTCTTC. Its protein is CASSEAGGLYNEQFF.

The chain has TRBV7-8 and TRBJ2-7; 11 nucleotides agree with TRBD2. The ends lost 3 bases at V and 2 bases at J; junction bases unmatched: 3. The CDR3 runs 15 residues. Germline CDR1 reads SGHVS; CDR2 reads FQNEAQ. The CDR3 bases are TGTGCCAGCAGCTTTATAGCGGGGGGGCCCTACGAGCAGTACTTC. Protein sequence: CASSFIAGGPYEQYF.

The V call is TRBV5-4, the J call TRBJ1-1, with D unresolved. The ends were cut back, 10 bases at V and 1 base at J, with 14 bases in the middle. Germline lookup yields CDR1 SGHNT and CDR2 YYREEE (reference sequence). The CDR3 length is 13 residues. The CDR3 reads CASKAVENTEAFF. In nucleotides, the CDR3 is TGTGCCTCTAAGGCAGTGGAGAACACTGAAGCTTTCTTT.

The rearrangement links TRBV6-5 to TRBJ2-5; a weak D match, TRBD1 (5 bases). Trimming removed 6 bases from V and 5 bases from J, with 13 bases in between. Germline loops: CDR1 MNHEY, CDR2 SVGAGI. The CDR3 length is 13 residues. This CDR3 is CASRPTGVETQYF. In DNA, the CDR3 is TGTGCCAGCAGACCTACAGGCGTTGAGACCCAGTACTTC.